Each of the 6 T cell receptor beta chains below was sequenced from the same sample in a study of blood T cell repertoires in COVID-19. Sequenced by immunoSEQ multiplex PCR; TCRdb stores in-frame clones only, minus some. This sample has a few hundred thousand clones, with approximately 88% found just once. Sequenced material: peripheral blood. Every receptor here comes from a man aged 35-49 years with acute or convalescent COVID-19.

The chain carries TRBV4-3 and TRBJ1-6; D is undetermined. Trimming took 1 base from V and 7 from J, leaving 20 bases between them. The CDR3 extends over 18 amino acids. CDR1 and CDR2 from the germline V gene are LGHNA and YSLEER. CDR3: CASSQGSPNLYSNSPLHF. The CDR3 DNA reads TGCGCCAGCAGCCAAGGTAGCCCGAACTTATACTCCAATTCACCCCTCCACTTT.

The chain links TRBV5-1 to TRBJ2-3, with D perhaps matching TRBD1 (5 bases). V was trimmed by 2 bases and J by 3 bases, leaving 7 bases between them. The CDR3 runs 13 residues. CDR1 and CDR2 (germline): SGHRS, YFSETQ. The chain's CDR3 is CASSFQGTDTQYF. The CDR3 DNA is TGCGCCAGCAGCTTTCAGGGAACAGATACGCAGTATTTT.

With respect to this clone: A much larger clone lies one base from this, so it may be a read error. Other DNA sequences of this sample code for an identical CDR3. The chain has TRBV6-4 and TRBJ2-3; 11 bases map to TRBD2. V shed 3 bases and J 4 bases; nucleotides not matched to a gene: 0. CDR3 length: 14 residues. CDR1 and CDR2 from the germline V gene are MRHNA and SNTAGT. The CDR3 is CASSELAGADTQYF. DNA for the CDR3: TGTGCCAGCAGTGAACTAGCGGGAGCAGATACGCAGTATTTT.

This clone appeared once. The rearrangement joins TRBV5-1 to TRBJ1-2; D possibly corresponds to TRBD1 (5 bases). CDR3 size: 15 residues. Deletions cut 3 bases from V and 4 bases from J, with 16 bases between. In germline, CDR1 is SGHRS, CDR2 YFSETQ. CDR3 protein: CASSSEAGRIYGYTF. CDR3 DNA: TGCGCCAGCAGCTCCGAGGCGGGACGGATCTATGGCTACACCTTC.

The CDR3 DNA reads TGTGCCAGCAGCGGGACTCCTCCCGAGACCCAGTACTTC. This gives the protein CASSGTPPETQYF. V usage is TRBV11-2 and J usage is TRBJ2-5; possible D gene TRBD2, 6 bases. In germline, CDR1 is SGHAT, CDR2 FQNNGV. V gave up 5 bases and J gave up 5 bases, with 12 bases separating them. This CDR3 contains 13 residues.

The sample holds a few counts of this clone. V and J are TRBV5-4 and TRBJ1-1, with a tentative D call TRBD1 (5 bases). The V and J ends lost 5 bases and 1 base respectively, with 12 bases between them. Germline V lookup: CDR1 SGHNT, CDR2 YYREEE (reference sequence). This CDR3 is 14 amino acids long. The CDR3 protein is CASRPDGANTEAFF. The CDR3 DNA follows: TGTGCCAGCAGACCGGATGGGGCGAACACTGAAGCTTTCTTT.